One and the same sample provided the 7 T cell receptor beta chains below, sequenced in a study of blood T cell repertoires in COVID-19. Sequencing used immunoSEQ multiplex PCR; TCRdb keeps in-frame clones, though not all of them. The table shows 85,000 to 130,000 clones, with about 91% occurring only once. The material sequenced was peripheral blood. The receptors were sampled from a human donor in a cohort sampled during active COVID-19.

This clone came up a few times. The J gene is TRBJ1-6, the V gene TRBV9; a weak D match, TRBD1 (5 bases). The CDR3 loop spans 14 amino acids. Trimming pared 3 bases from V and 6 bases from J, leaving 10 bases between. The germline V gene encodes CDR1 SGDLS and CDR2 YYNGEE. This CDR3 is CASSGTRFNSPLHF. CDR3 DNA sequence: TGTGCCAGCAGCGGGACAAGGTTTAATTCACCCCTCCACTTT.

This clone is a singleton in its sample. V usage is TRBV6-1 and J usage is TRBJ2-7; 9 bases fit TRBD2. In germline, CDR1 is MNHNS, CDR2 SASEGT. The CDR3 contains 16 residues. The J segment lost 0 bases and the V segment lost 4 bases, leaving 7 bases of the junction unmatched. CDR3 protein: CASSAVGSGSSYEQYF. CDR3 bases: TGTGCCAGCAGTGCCGTTGGTAGCGGGAGCTCCTACGAGCAGTACTTC.

The rearrangement uses TRBV21-1 and TRBJ1-2; the DNA was not compared with TRBD1, the D call given in the table. TRBV21-1 counts as a pseudogene. The CDR3 runs 11 residues. Here the CDR3 DNA reads TGTGCCAGCAGTAGGGGGAATGGCTACACCTTC. Translated, it gives CASSRGNGYTF.

V usage is TRBV29-1 and J usage is TRBJ2-3; D is possibly TRBD2 (5 bases). CDR1 is SQVTM, CDR2 ANQGSEA, per germline. CDR3 length: 14 amino acids. Trimming removed 0 bases at V and 3 bases at J, with 10 bases between. CDR3 sequence: CSVEDGGWTDTQYF. As DNA, the CDR3 is TGCAGCGTTGAAGATGGCGGGTGGACAGATACGCAGTATTTT.

V and J are TRBV6-5 and TRBJ2-5, with 7 nucleotides matching TRBD2. Germline CDR1 and CDR2: MNHEY and SVGAGI. This CDR3 contains 15 residues. The junction had 8 bases not matched to a gene; V was cut back by 5 bases and J by 2 bases. CDR3 protein: CASSPGSSGQETQYF. In DNA, the CDR3 is TGTGCCAGCAGTCCTGGGTCTAGCGGTCAAGAGACCCAGTACTTC.

V and J are TRBV7-8 and TRBJ2-3, with TRBD2 matching 8 bases. V lost 1 base and J lost 4; bases outside the gene matches: 10. The CDR3 totals 17 residues. Germline V lookup: CDR1 SGHVS, CDR2 FQNEAQ. This CDR3 is CASSLDGGRILSDTQYF. In DNA, the CDR3 is TGTGCCAGCAGCTTAGATGGCGGGAGGATTTTATCAGATACGCAGTATTTT.

This clone has only one observation. V and J are TRBV24-1 and TRBJ2-2; TRBD2 might be the D (5 bases). This CDR3 contains 15 residues. Germline loops: CDR1 KGHDR, CDR2 SFDVKD. Between the trimmed V and J ends, which lost 3 bases and 6 bases, there was a span of 13 bases. The CDR3 is CATSDPRTRAGELFF. CDR3 nucleotides: TGTGCCACCAGTGATCCAAGGACTCGAGCCGGGGAGCTGTTTTTT.